A selection of T cell receptor beta chains follows, all from one sample in a study of blood T cell repertoires in COVID-19. Sequencing was performed with immunoSEQ multiplex PCR; in TCRdb, only in-frame clones are kept and a portion is missing. The sample carries 200,000 or so clones, over 80% recorded once. Sequencing input: PBMCs or T cells enriched from blood (not recorded which). These receptors were obtained from a woman aged 25-40 years who had been exposed to COVID-19. The CDR3 runs from the conserved cysteine through the conserved F or W. Fields, in order: clone size, D gene, V gene, J gene, CDR3 DNA, CDR3 protein. D genes are given only for firm matches. Clone size, where shown, is once, few, many, or a class for clones that have expanded.

-	-	TRBV6-5	TRBJ2-3	TGTGCCGCAGGAGCACGCGGAGGAACAGATACGCAGTATTTT	CAAGARGGTDTQYF
-	TRBD1	TRBV19	TRBJ1-2	TGTGCCAGTAGTGTGGACAGGGCCCTACCTTATGGCTACACCTTC	CASSVDRALPYGYTF
-	TRBD1	TRBV28	TRBJ1-4	TGTGCCAGCAGCGAGACAGGGGTAATCCCAACTAATGAAAAACTGTTTTTT	CASSETGVIPTNEKLFF
-	TRBD2	TRBV7-9	TRBJ2-1	TGTGCCAGCAGCTTAGCGGGAGGGCGCAATGAGCAGTTCTTC	CASSLAGGRNEQFF
-	TRBD1	TRBV7-9	TRBJ1-4	TGTGCCAGCAGCTTAGGTGACAGGGGTTTTGAAAAACTGTTTTTT	CASSLGDRGFEKLFF
-	-	TRBV9	TRBJ2-1	TGTGCCAGCAGTTATAGCGGCGCGAGCTCCTACAATGAGCAGTTCTTC	CASSYSGASSYNEQFF
-	-	TRBV9	TRBJ1-3	TGTGCCAGCAGCGTAGTAAATGGAAACACCATATATTTT	CASSVVNGNTIYF
-	-	TRBV25-1	TRBJ1-5	TGTGCCAGCAGTTCGTCTAAACCGTATAGCAATCAGCCCCAGCATTTT	CASSSSKPYSNQPQHF
-	-	TRBV5-1	TRBJ1-4	TGCGCCAGCAGCTTTGGGCCTCATGAAAAACTGTTTTTT	CASSFGPHEKLFF
few	-	TRBV30	TRBJ2-6	TGTGCCTGGAGTGTAGGACTCCCTGGGGCCAACGTCCTGACTTTC	CAWSVGLPGANVLTF
-	-	TRBV5-6	TRBJ1-6	TGTGCCAGCAGCAAGGAGAGGAGGTCCTATAATTCACCCCTCCACTTT	CASSKERRSYNSPLHF
-	-	TRBV5-1	TRBJ1-2	TGCGCCAGCAGCCCGGGTAACGGCTATGGCTACACCTTC	CASSPGNGYGYTF
few	-	TRBV12-3/TRBV12-4	TRBJ1-1	TGTGCCAGCAGCATACAGGGGAACACTGAAGCTTTCTTT	CASSIQGNTEAFF
few	TRBD1	TRBV14	TRBJ1-3	TGTGCCAGCAGCCCTGACCGGGACAGGGGGTTTCGAAACACCATATATTTT	CASSPDRDRGFRNTIYF
-	-	TRBV4-1	TRBJ2-7	TGCGCCAGCAGCCAAGATTCAGGGGTTCCTTACGAGCAGTACTTC	CASSQDSGVPYEQYF
-	-	TRBV19	TRBJ1-1	TGTGCCAGTAGTATAGGCGCGCTTGTGAACACTGAAGCTTTCTTT	CASSIGALVNTEAFF
-	TRBD1	TRBV19	TRBJ2-5	TGTGCCAGTAGTATAGTCGGGACAGACCAAGAGACCCAGTACTTC	CASSIVGTDQETQYF
-	TRBD1	TRBV4-1	TRBJ1-2	TGCGCCAGCAGACAGGGGGGCCTTACCCATGGCTACACCTTC	CASRQGGLTHGYTF
-	-	TRBV9	TRBJ1-5	TGTGCCAGCAGCAGGGTCGTTTCCTGGGAGAATCAGCCCCAGCATTTT	CASSRVVSWENQPQHF
-	-	TRBV7-6	TRBJ1-1	TGTGCCAGCAGCTTGAAAGGAGGCACTGAAGCTTTCTTT	CASSLKGGTEAFF
-	TRBD1	TRBV4-1	TRBJ2-7	TGCGCCAGCAGCCAAGTTGCGACAGGGGCCTACGAGCAGTACTTC	CASSQVATGAYEQYF
-	-	TRBV19	TRBJ1-2	TGTGCCAGTAGTATTGGGGGCGCCTATGGCTACACCTTC	CASSIGGAYGYTF
-	-	TRBV7-3	TRBJ2-1	TGTGCCAGCAGCTTAATAGGGGTCCCCTACAATGAGCAGTTCTTC	CASSLIGVPYNEQFF
-	TRBD1	TRBV28	TRBJ2-5	TGTGCCAGCAGTTTATTCCCCCAGGGGGCGAGGGAGACCCAGTACTTC	CASSLFPQGARETQYF
-	-	TRBV9	TRBJ1-1	TGTGCCAGCAGCACCCAGGGGCAGAACACTGAAGCTTTCTTT	CASSTQGQNTEAFF
-	TRBD1	TRBV2	TRBJ2-7	TGTGCCAGCAGGAGACAGGGTTACGAGCAGTACTTC	CASRRQGYEQYF
once	TRBD1	TRBV27	TRBJ2-5	TGTGCCAGCAGTTACTGGGAGACAGGGAAGGAGACCCAGTACTTC	CASSYWETGKETQYF
-	TRBD1	TRBV20-1	TRBJ1-2	TGCAGTGCTAGTGAGGGGGCGCAACTCTATGGCTACACCTTC	CSASEGAQLYGYTF
-	-	TRBV27	TRBJ2-6	TGTGCCAGCAGTTTAGGTTTAGACAGGCTACCCTCTGGGGCCAACGTCCTGACTTTC	CASSLGLDRLPSGANVLTF
-	TRBD1	TRBV14	TRBJ1-1	TGTGCCAGCAGCCTTCGGACAGGGGGAAAGGCTGAAGCTTTCTTT	CASSLRTGGKAEAFF
-	TRBD2	TRBV2	TRBJ2-3	TGTGCCAGCAGTGATTCGCTAGCGGGACTCCCGAGCACAGATACGCAGTATTTT	CASSDSLAGLPSTDTQYF
-	TRBD2	TRBV5-6	TRBJ2-1	TGTGCCAGCAGCATCGGACTAGCGGGTTACAATGAGCAGTTCTTC	CASSIGLAGYNEQFF
-	TRBD1	TRBV6-5	TRBJ1-4	TGTGCCAGCAGGAAAGACAGGGTAAATGAAAAACTGTTTTTT	CASRKDRVNEKLFF
-	TRBD1	TRBV28	TRBJ2-1	TGTGCCAGCAGTTACGGGACAGGGAAGTTTATTGAGCAGTTCTTC	CASSYGTGKFIEQFF
-	-	TRBV3-1/TRBV3-2	TRBJ1-2	TGTGCCAGCAGCCTGTCGGGGGACGCAGCGTGGGGGAATGGCTACACCTTC	CASSLSGDAAWGNGYTF
once	-	TRBV4-1	TRBJ1-1	TGCGCCAGCAGCCAAGAAGGAGGGCGCACTGAAGCTTTCTTT	CASSQEGGRTEAFF
-	-	TRBV11-2	TRBJ1-2	TGTGCCAGCAGCTTAGAGGGAGGGAACTATGGCTACACCTTC	CASSLEGGNYGYTF
-	TRBD1	TRBV7-6	TRBJ2-1	TGTGCCACCAACCCGACAGGGGCTGACAATGAGCAGTTCTTC	CATNPTGADNEQFF
-	TRBD2	TRBV5-1	TRBJ2-2	TGCGCCAGCAGAGGCCTAGCGGGAGGGCCGAACGGGGAGCTGTTTTTT	CASRGLAGGPNGELFF
-	TRBD1	TRBV7-2	TRBJ1-2	TGTGCCAGCAGCTTAGGAGGGACAGGGCCCCACCTTAACTATGGCTACACCTTC	CASSLGGTGPHLNYGYTF
-	-	TRBV7-2	TRBJ1-1	TGTGCCAGCAGCTTAGGGGGGGGAAACACTGAAGCTTTCTTT	CASSLGGGNTEAFF
-	-	TRBV23-1	TRBJ2-4	TGCGCCAGCAGTCACGGGTGCCCCCAATTCTCATCCCCTCGCCGGCGGAGTGGAAACATTCAGTACTTC	CASSHGCPQFSSPRRRSGNIQYF
once	TRBD1	TRBV28	TRBJ2-3	TGTGCCAGCAGCCCCTCCATGACAGGGACAGATACGCAGTATTTT	CASSPSMTGTDTQYF
-	TRBD1	TRBV27	TRBJ2-1	TGTGCCAGCAGTTTATTTCGGCAGGGGGCGAATGAGCAGTTCTTC	CASSLFRQGANEQFF
-	-	TRBV28	TRBJ1-6	TGTGCCAGCAGTTTATATGCGGTGGCCGACTCACCCCTCCACTTT	CASSLYAVADSPLHF
-	-	TRBV9	TRBJ2-1	TGTGCCAGCAGCGCCGACTCCTCCTACAATGAGCAGTTCTTC	CASSADSSYNEQFF
-	-	TRBV7-3	TRBJ2-3	TGTGCCAGCAGCCCAGGGGTCCTTCCTTCTTCCACAGATACGCAGTATTTT	CASSPGVLPSSTDTQYF
-	-	TRBV29-1	TRBJ1-1	TGCAGCGTGGGAACTGTCAGGGGGAACACTGAAGCTTTCTTT	CSVGTVRGNTEAFF
-	TRBD1	TRBV5-1	TRBJ2-5	TGCGCCAGCAGCCCAGGACAGGGGGCGGAGACCCAGTACTTC	CASSPGQGAETQYF
-	TRBD1	TRBV5-5	TRBJ1-6	TGTGCCAGCACCCGAGCCGGGACAGGAAATAATTCACCCCTCCACTTT	CASTRAGTGNNSPLHF
once	TRBD2	TRBV5-4	TRBJ2-7	TGTGCCAGCAGCGACCTAGCGGGAGGGCGAGGCACCTACGAGCAGTACTTC	CASSDLAGGRGTYEQYF
-	-	TRBV5-1	TRBJ2-1	TGCGCCAGCAGCTTGGAAAGCGGTTCCAAATACAATGAGCAGTTCTTC	CASSLESGSKYNEQFF
-	TRBD1	TRBV15	TRBJ2-4	TGTGCCACCAGCAGAGTCCGTGGACAGGTAGAAAACATTCAGTACTTC	CATSRVRGQVENIQYF
-	-	TRBV27	TRBJ1-3	TGTGCCAGCAGTTCCGACAGGACCTCTGGAAACACCATATATTTT	CASSSDRTSGNTIYF
-	-	TRBV11-3	TRBJ2-2	TGTGCCAGCAGCTTAGCTCCCGGCACCGGGGAGCTGTTTTTT	CASSLAPGTGELFF
few	-	TRBV5-1	TRBJ1-2	TGCGCCAGCAATCCTGGACATAGTAACTATGGCTACACCTTC	CASNPGHSNYGYTF